Each of the 9 T cell receptor beta chains below was sequenced from the same sample in a study of shared clonotypes between healthy human individuals. TCRdb's table, derived via immunoSEQ multiplex PCR, lists solely in-frame clones and lacks some. The data contain 950,000 to 1,300,000 clones, around 76% of them singletons. The sequencing input was memory CD4+ T cells sorted from blood. Subset given: CD45RA-negative fraction. Source of these receptors: a man aged 18 to 29 in good health.

The gene calls are TRBV7-9 and TRBJ2-7; 8 positions match TRBD2. Trimming cost V 0 bases and J 2 bases; bases outside gene matches: 3. The germline gives CDR1 SEHNR, CDR2 FQNEAQ (reference sequence). This CDR3 is built from 15 residues. The CDR3 region has the DNA TGTGCCAGCAGCTTAGCGGGACTAGGGCCCTACGAGCAGTACTTC. It is translated as CASSLAGLGPYEQYF.

This clone appeared many times. The rearrangement joins TRBV6-5 to TRBJ2-3; possibly TRBD1 or TRBD2 for D (6 bases each). The CDR3 is made up of 14 amino acids. Per the germline V gene, CDR1 is MNHEY and CDR2 is SVGAGI. V was shortened by 5 bases and J by 0 bases, with 9 bases between the two germline ends. The CDR3 DNA reads TGTGCCAGCAGTAGGGGGGCTAGCACAGATACGCAGTATTTT. Its translation: CASSRGASTDTQYF.

CDR3 sequence: CASSESRGTDEAFF. Here the CDR3 DNA reads TGTGCCAGCAGTGAATCGCGGGGTACAGATGAAGCTTTCTTT. The V and J genes are TRBV2 and TRBJ1-1; D is unclear. Trimming took 2 bases from V and 7 from J, leaving 14 bases between them. Per the germline V gene, CDR1 is SNHLY and CDR2 is FYNNEI. The CDR3 has 14 residues.

The V and J genes are TRBV5-4 and TRBJ2-5; no firm D call. The ends were cut back, 2 bases at V and 4 bases at J, with 9 bases in the middle. The CDR3 has 13 amino acids. CDR1 is SGHNT, CDR2 YYREEE, per germline (reference sequence). CDR3 in DNA: TGTGCCAGCAGCTTACTCGACCCAGAGACCCAGTACTTC. This sequence encodes CASSLLDPETQYF. The complete variable domain, with remaining parts taken from reference TRBV5-4 and TRBJ2-5, reads ETGVTQSPTHLIKTRGQQVTLRCSSQSGHNTVSWYQQALGQGPQFIFQYYREEENGRGNFPPRFSGLQFPNYSSELNVNALELDDSALYLCASSLLDPETQYFGPGTRLLVL.

This chain joins TRBV2 and TRBJ1-5, with D uncertain. CDR1 and CDR2 from the germline V gene are SNHLY and FYNNEI. This CDR3 region has 12 residues. V dropped 3 bases and J dropped 7 bases, with 7 bases sitting between them. The DNA of the CDR3 is TGTGCCAGCAGTGAGACAAGGCAGCCCCAGCATTTT. Its protein product is CASSETRQPQHF.

This clone was counted many times. V and J are TRBV9 and TRBJ1-5; D not resolved. V was trimmed by 4 bases and J by 4 bases, leaving 15 bases between them. The CDR3 extends over 15 amino acids. Germline values: CDR1 SGDLS, CDR2 YYNGEE. In DNA form, the CDR3 reads TGTGCCAGCAGCCCCCGCGGCACGCCGAATCAGCCCCAGCATTTT. This gives the protein CASSPRGTPNQPQHF.

The rearrangement links TRBV7-3 to TRBJ2-1; D possibly corresponds to TRBD1 (5 bases). The CDR3 is 15 amino acids. V gave up 3 bases and J gave up 0 bases, with 9 bases separating them. Per germline, CDR1 SGHTA and CDR2 FQGTGA. The CDR3 reads CASSLTVSSYNEQFF. The DNA for the CDR3 is TGTGCCAGCAGCTTGACAGTGAGCTCCTACAATGAGCAGTTCTTC.

This chain links TRBV5-1 with TRBJ1-1; 9 nucleotides agree with TRBD1. The CDR3 is made up of 15 amino acids. The V and J ends lost 4 bases and 3 bases, in that order; junction bases with no gene match: 7. The germline V gene has CDR1 SGHRS and CDR2 YFSETQ. CDR3 sequence: CASSPWDRDDTEAFF. The CDR3 DNA follows: TGCGCCAGCAGCCCCTGGGACAGGGACGACACTGAAGCTTTCTTT.

The genes are TRBV28 and TRBJ1-2; 7 positions match TRBD1. CDR1 is MDHEN, CDR2 SYDVKM, per germline. The CDR3 covers 14 residues. V gave up 10 bases and J gave up 2 bases; unmatched junction bases: 10. CDR3 sequence reads: CATYGRDRNYGYTF. CDR3 in DNA: TGTGCCACGTACGGCCGGGACAGAAACTATGGCTACACCTTC.